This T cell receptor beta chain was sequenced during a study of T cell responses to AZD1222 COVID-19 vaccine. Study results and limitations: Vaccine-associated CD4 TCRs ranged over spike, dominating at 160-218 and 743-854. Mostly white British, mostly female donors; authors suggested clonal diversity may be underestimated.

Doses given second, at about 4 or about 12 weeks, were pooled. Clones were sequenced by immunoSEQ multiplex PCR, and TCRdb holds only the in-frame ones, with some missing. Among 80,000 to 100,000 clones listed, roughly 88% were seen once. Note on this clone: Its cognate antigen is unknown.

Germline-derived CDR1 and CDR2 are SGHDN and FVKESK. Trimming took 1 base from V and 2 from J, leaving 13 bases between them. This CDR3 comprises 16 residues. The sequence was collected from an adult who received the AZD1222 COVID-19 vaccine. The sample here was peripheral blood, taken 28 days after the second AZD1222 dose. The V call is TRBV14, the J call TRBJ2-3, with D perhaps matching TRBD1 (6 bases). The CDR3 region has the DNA TGTGCCAGCAGCCAAGGTAACAGGGTTATCACAGATACGCAGTATTTT. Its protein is CASSQGNRVITDTQYF.